This record covers a single T cell receptor (beta chain). The sample is drawn from a study of blood T cell repertoires in COVID-19. Overall study context: Specimens from acute and convalescent COVID-19 originated in the United States, Italy and Spain. T cells, B-cell-depleted T cells, or PBMCs supplied cDNA or gDNA.

Original methodology: For nucleated cells, counts were estimated from reference gene primer amplification. The repertoire was sequenced with immunoSEQ multiplex PCR; TCRdb's copy has only in-frame clones and lacks some. For V, J and clone size, that table is used; D and trimming come from the DNA. The data hold 60,000 to 80,000 clones, with more than 70% observed a single time. Trimming removed 6 bases at V and 7 bases at J, with 7 bases between. Germline V gene sequence: CDR1 MNHEY, CDR2 SVGAGI. CDR3 length: 11 amino acids. The V and J genes are TRBV6-5 and TRBJ2-1; D is ambiguous. This TCR derives from a woman in her seventies with acute or convalescent COVID-19. Source material: peripheral blood. The CDR3 coding sequence is TGTGCCAGCAGCCGGTGGAATGAGCAGTTCTTC. Translating it yields CASSRWNEQFF.